These T cell receptor beta chains were read from a single sample in a study of blood T cell repertoires in COVID-19. The repertoire was sequenced with immunoSEQ multiplex PCR; TCRdb's copy has only in-frame clones and lacks some. The sample yields 80,000 to 95,000 clones, 87% seen once. Sequencing was done on a sample of peripheral blood. The receptors were sampled from a woman aged 45 to 65 with active or convalescent COVID-19. Both conserved end residues are part of each CDR3. The D gene is left open where the match is weak. Size values are once, few and many counts, or a class for expanded clones, and some rows have none.

J gene,D gene,clone size,V gene,CDR3 protein
TRBJ1-2,TRBD1,-,TRBV4-3,CASSQDPQGPYGYTF
TRBJ1-2,-,few,TRBV30,CAWSETFGYTF
TRBJ1-6,-,-,TRBV27,CASSPRDYSPLHF
TRBJ1-1,-,-,TRBV14,CASEGPGTTMNTEAFF
TRBJ1-2,TRBD1,few,TRBV5-6,CASSSGQGTDYGYTF
TRBJ2-7,-,-,TRBV5-8,CASSLPHEQYF
TRBJ1-5,-,once,TRBV19,CASTMAGQPQHF
TRBJ2-7,TRBD2,-,TRBV9,CASSPRGSGTEQYF
TRBJ2-5,TRBD2,-,TRBV7-3,CASSPSGVQETQYF
TRBJ2-1,-,once,TRBV4-2,CASSQDWQSGYNEQFF
TRBJ2-5,TRBD2,-,TRBV5-1,CASSLGLAETQYF
TRBJ2-7,-,-,TRBV7-2,CASSLAGGQYEQYF
TRBJ2-5,TRBD1,-,TRBV24-1,CATSDATGAPRAQYF
TRBJ2-5,TRBD1,few,TRBV24-1,CATRGTGGVETQYF
TRBJ2-7,TRBD1,-,TRBV19,CASSMRQGASEQYF
TRBJ1-1,TRBD1,-,TRBV27,CASSHSGQGMNTEAFF
TRBJ1-3,TRBD1,-,TRBV2,CASSYGQGGNTIYF
TRBJ2-3,-,-,TRBV4-3,CASSQDQNGDTDTQYF
TRBJ1-4,-,-,TRBV5-1,CASSWAATTNEKLFF
TRBJ1-1,-,-,TRBV9,CASSPDPGDMNTEAFF
TRBJ1-2,-,-,TRBV30,CAWRIGGTRGYTF
TRBJ2-7,-,-,TRBV5-1,CASSPPGGSYEQYF
TRBJ1-1,TRBD1,-,TRBV20-1,CSASDDREGAFF
TRBJ2-1,TRBD2,-,TRBV5-6,CASSSLAEYNEQFF
TRBJ1-5,-,-,TRBV7-9,CASSAQETQPQHF
TRBJ1-1,TRBD1,-,TRBV7-2,CASSLRRGRANTEAFF
TRBJ2-7,-,-,TRBV7-9,CASSLGYYEQYF
TRBJ2-3,-,-,TRBV27,CASRGARSTDTQYF
TRBJ2-7,-,-,TRBV5-1,CASSLGGDGYEQYF
TRBJ2-2,-,once,TRBV5-1,CASSWGVVRELFF
TRBJ1-5,TRBD1,few,TRBV19,CASSSGDRDFQPQHF
TRBJ1-1,TRBD1,-,TRBV6-5,CASSYSGTADREAFF
TRBJ2-7,TRBD2,-,TRBV29-1,CSVVSLAGAEQYF
TRBJ1-5,TRBD1,-,TRBV7-2,CASSRDRASNQPQHF
TRBJ2-2,-,-,TRBV5-1,CASSSEPSPGELFF
TRBJ2-3,-,-,TRBV7-6,CASSLALDTQYF
TRBJ1-4,TRBD1,-,TRBV27,CASRKRLTGYDEKLFF
TRBJ1-5,-,-,TRBV2,CASRGGTGGNQPQHF
TRBJ2-7,-,-,TRBV7-2,CASSLGRGASYEQYF
TRBJ1-5,-,-,TRBV10-1,CATTGQGGWYSNQPQHF
TRBJ1-4,-,-,TRBV2,CASSVRPAQEKLFF
TRBJ2-5,-,-,TRBV29-1,CSVAGQEIQETQYF
TRBJ2-2,TRBD1,-,TRBV4-3,CASSQHTGTGYDGELFF
TRBJ1-2,TRBD1,-,TRBV27,CASSPDRGGIYGYTF
TRBJ2-7,TRBD1,-,TRBV3-1/TRBV3-2,CASSQGRVGRGREQYF
TRBJ2-2,-,-,TRBV9,CASSLTGNTGELFF
TRBJ2-2,-,-,TRBV6-1,CASSERGKGAGELFF
TRBJ1-2,-,-,TRBV4-2,CASSQDSGRAIYGYTF
TRBJ1-2,-,-,TRBV27,CASSTWGDYGYTF
TRBJ1-5,-,-,TRBV6-2/TRBV6-3,CASSYGGLGNQPQHF
TRBJ1-1,TRBD1,-,TRBV5-4,CAGTGGPMNTEAFF
TRBJ1-1,TRBD1,-,TRBV7-2,CASSARQGAIEAFF
TRBJ1-4,-,-,TRBV25-1,CASHRSTNEKLFF
TRBJ1-4,TRBD1,once,TRBV19,CASSTSRQGEKLFF
TRBJ2-7,-,-,TRBV6-5,CASRIGGASYEQYF